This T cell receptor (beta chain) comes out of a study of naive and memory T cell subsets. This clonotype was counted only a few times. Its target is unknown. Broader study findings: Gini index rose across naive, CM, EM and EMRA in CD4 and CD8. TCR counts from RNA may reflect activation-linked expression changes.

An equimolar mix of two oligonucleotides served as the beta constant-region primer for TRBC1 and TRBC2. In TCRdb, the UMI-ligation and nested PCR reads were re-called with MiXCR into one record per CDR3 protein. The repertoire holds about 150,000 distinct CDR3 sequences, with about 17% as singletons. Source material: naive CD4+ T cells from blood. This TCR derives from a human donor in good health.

CDR3 coding DNA: TGTGCCAGTAGGACCCGGGACAGGGGGTTAATGAACACTGAAGCTTTCTTT. It specifies CASRTRDRGLMNTEAFF. The chain links TRBV19 to TRBJ1-1; TRBD1 agrees at 11 bases. In germline, CDR1 is LNHDA, CDR2 SQIVND (reference sequence). Trimming removed 6 bases from V and 0 bases from J; junction bases left unmatched: 9. CDR3 size: 17 residues.